This TCR beta chain is from a study of blood T cell repertoires in COVID-19. Study-wide background: The origin of the acute and convalescent COVID-19 samples was the United States, Italy and Spain. In each case, the material was cDNA or gDNA derived from T cells, B-cell-depleted T cells, or PBMCs.

The CDR3 extends over 18 amino acids. In the authors' methods: Amplification of reference gene primers provided the estimated nucleated cell counts. Using immunoSEQ multiplex PCR, the repertoire was profiled, and TCRdb retains in-frame clones only, with some absent. The V and J calls and clone size were taken over from that table, and D and trimming were inferred from the DNA. The data contain 200,000 to 250,000 clones, approximately 91% of them singletons. The specimen was peripheral blood. The chain employs TRBV21-1 and TRBJ2-7; TRBD2, the table's D call, lacks a check against the DNA. TRBV21-1 is flagged as a pseudogene. The clonotype was recovered from a woman in her sixties with acute or convalescent COVID-19. CDR3 nucleotide sequence: TGTGCCAGCAGCAAAGGTCGATTTAGTGTAAAAGACTCCTACGAGCAGTACTTC. Translated, it gives CASSKGRFSVKDSYEQYF.